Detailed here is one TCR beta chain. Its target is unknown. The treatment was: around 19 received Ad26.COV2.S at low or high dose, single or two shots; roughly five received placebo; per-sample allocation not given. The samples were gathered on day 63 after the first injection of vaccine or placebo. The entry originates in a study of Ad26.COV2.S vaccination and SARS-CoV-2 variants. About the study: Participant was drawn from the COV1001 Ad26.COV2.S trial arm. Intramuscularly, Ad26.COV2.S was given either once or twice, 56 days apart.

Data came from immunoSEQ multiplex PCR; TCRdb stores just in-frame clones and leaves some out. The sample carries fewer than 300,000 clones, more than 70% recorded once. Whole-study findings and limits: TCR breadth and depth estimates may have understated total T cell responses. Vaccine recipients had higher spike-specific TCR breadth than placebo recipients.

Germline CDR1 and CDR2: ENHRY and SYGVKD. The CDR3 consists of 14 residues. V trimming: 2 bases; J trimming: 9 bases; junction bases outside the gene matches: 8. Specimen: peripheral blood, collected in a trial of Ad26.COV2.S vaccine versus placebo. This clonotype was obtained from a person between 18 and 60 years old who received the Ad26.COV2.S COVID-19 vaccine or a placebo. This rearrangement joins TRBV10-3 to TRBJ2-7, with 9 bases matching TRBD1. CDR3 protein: CAISETGGGSVQYF. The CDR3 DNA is TGTGCCATCAGTGAGACAGGGGGCGGTTCGGTGCAGTACTTC.